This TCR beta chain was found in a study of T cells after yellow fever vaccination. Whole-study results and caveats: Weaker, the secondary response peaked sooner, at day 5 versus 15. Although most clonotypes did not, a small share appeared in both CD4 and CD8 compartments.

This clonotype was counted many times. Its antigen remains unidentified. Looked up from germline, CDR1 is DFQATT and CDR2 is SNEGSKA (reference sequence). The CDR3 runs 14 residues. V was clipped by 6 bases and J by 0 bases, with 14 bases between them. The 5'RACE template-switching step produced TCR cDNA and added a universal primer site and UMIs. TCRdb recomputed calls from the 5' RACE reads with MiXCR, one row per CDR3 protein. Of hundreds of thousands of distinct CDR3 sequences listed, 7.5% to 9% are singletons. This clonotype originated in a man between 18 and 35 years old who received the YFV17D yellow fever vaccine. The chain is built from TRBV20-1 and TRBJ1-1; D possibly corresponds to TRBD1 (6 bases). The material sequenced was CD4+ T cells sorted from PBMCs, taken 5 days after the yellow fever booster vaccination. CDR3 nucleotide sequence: TGCAGTGCAACGACAGGCCTTATGAACACTGAAGCTTTCTTT. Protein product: CSATTGLMNTEAFF.